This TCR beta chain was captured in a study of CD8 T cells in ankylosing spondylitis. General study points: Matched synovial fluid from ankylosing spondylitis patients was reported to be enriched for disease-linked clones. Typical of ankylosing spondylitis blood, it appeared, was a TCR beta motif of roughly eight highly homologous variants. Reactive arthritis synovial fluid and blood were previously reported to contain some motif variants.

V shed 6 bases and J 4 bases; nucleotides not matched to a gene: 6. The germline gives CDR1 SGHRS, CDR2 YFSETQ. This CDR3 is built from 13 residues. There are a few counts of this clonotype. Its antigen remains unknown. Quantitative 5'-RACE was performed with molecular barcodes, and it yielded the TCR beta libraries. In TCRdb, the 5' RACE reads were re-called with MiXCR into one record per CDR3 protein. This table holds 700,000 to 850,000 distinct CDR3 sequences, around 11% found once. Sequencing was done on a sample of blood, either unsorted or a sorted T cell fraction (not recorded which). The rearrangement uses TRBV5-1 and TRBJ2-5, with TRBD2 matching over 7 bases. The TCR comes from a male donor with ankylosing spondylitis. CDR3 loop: CASTQVAGETQYF. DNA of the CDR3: TGCGCCAGCACCCAGGTAGCGGGAGAGACCCAGTACTTC.